This T cell receptor (beta chain) is from a study of cytomegalovirus exposure and HLA in healthy donors. As regards this clone: The antigen is unknown.

Primers for the PCR totalled 60 Vbeta and 13 Jbeta. Sequencing used immunoSEQ multiplex PCR; TCRdb keeps in-frame clones, though not all of them. The sample table includes 30,000 to 40,000 clones. This donor's file did not include a recorded CMV serostatus. General observations from the study: With DRB1 most and HLA-C fewest, TCR association rates differed between HLA loci in a later analysis. Sequences of the TCR beta chain were said to predict the HLA-A and HLA-B alleles of most subjects accurately.

This receptor was obtained from a human donor in good health. Sequencing input: PBMCs.

CDR3 sequence reads: CASRSQGVNTEAFF. CDR3 DNA sequence: TGCGCCAGCAGATCACAGGGTGTAAACACTGAAGCTTTCTTT. This rearrangement joins TRBV5-1 to TRBJ1-1; a weak D match, TRBD1 (6 bases). The CDR3 extends over 14 amino acids. The V gene's germline CDR1 is SGHRS and CDR2 YFSETQ. V was shortened by 5 bases and J by 2 bases, with 13 bases between the two germline ends.